Each of the 26 T cell receptor beta chains below was sequenced from the same sample in a study of CD8 T cells in Susac syndrome. RNA totalling about 0.5 to 1 ug underwent reverse transcription with random hexamers. One entry per CDR3 protein, called by TCRdb with MiXCR from the immunoSEQ multiplex PCR reads. The data show about 100,000 distinct CDR3 sequences, with around 96% seen just once and more than 0.3% held by the top ten. Material: CD8+ T cells from PBMCs. These TCRs come from a human donor with Susac syndrome.

This chain joins TRBV12-3 or TRBV12-4 and TRBJ1-2; D is uncertain. Deletions cut 1 base from V and 10 bases from J, with 7 bases between. This CDR3 is 11 amino acids long. The DNA for the CDR3 is TGTGCCAGCAGTTTAGGGCCCTACTACACCTTC. It encodes CASSLGPYYTF.

The chain recombines TRBV5-6 with TRBJ2-2; perhaps TRBD2 as D (6 bases). The CDR3 runs to 16 residues. Per germline, CDR1 SGHDT and CDR2 YYEEEE. The V gene lost 4 bases and the J gene lost 6 bases, with 19 bases spanning the gap. The DNA of the CDR3 is TGTGCCAGCAGCGCAATGGAGACCGGGGGTCCCGGGGAGCTGTTTTTT. Protein sequence: CASSAMETGGPGELFF.

The J gene is TRBJ1-4, the V gene TRBV12-3 or TRBV12-4, with D unresolved. There are 15 residues in the CDR3. Trimming stripped 6 bases from V and 8 bases from J, with 19 bases between. In DNA form, the CDR3 reads TGTGCCAGCAGGTCCCCTTTGGCTAGTAACGAAAAACTGTTTTTT. It translates to CASRSPLASNEKLFF.

The chain uses TRBV28 and TRBJ2-6, with D perhaps TRBD1 (5 bases). Trimming stripped 4 bases from V and 4 bases from J, with 17 bases between. The germline gives CDR1 MDHEN, CDR2 SYDVKM. The CDR3 consists of 17 residues. Here the CDR3 DNA reads TGTGCCAGCAGTTCGACAGTGCTGGTAGCCGGGGCCAACGTCCTGACTTTC. This gives the protein CASSSTVLVAGANVLTF. Using reference TRBV28 and TRBJ2-6 for the parts outside the CDR3, the full variable domain is DVKVTQSSRYLVKRTGEKVFLECVQDMDHENMFWYRQDPGLGLRLIYFSYDVKMKEKGDIPEGYSVSREKKERFSLILESASTNQTSMYLCASSSTVLVAGANVLTFGAGSRLTVL.

The V gene is TRBV12-3 or TRBV12-4, the J gene TRBJ1-2; D is unclear. Between the trimmed V and J ends, which lost 6 bases and 10 bases, there was a span of 15 bases. CDR3 length equals 12 residues. This chain's CDR3 is CASSRPGRAYTF. Here the CDR3 DNA reads TGTGCCAGCAGCCGACCGGGGAGGGCCTACACCTTC.

The V and J genes are TRBV7-9 and TRBJ2-7, with 10 nucleotides matching TRBD1. Unmatched junction bases numbered 7, after V lost 6 bases and J lost 2 bases. The V gene's germline CDR1 is SEHNR and CDR2 FQNEAQ (reference sequence). The CDR3 is made up of 15 amino acids. Here the CDR3 reads CASSSPGQGTYEQYF. The CDR3 nucleotides read TGTGCCAGCAGTTCTCCGGGACAGGGGACCTACGAGCAGTACTTC.

This chain uses TRBV29-1 with TRBJ2-5; D uncertain. The V end was cut by 0 bases, the J end by 5 bases, with 19 bases between. Germline CDR1 reads SQVTM; CDR2 reads ANQGSEA. This CDR3 is 16 amino acids long. Here the CDR3 reads CSVEDLTMGLGETQYF. For the CDR3, the DNA is TGCAGCGTTGAAGATCTGACGATGGGATTAGGGGAGACCCAGTACTTC. Full variable domain (missing parts from reference TRBV29-1 and TRBJ2-5): SAVISQKPSRDICQRGTSLTIQCQVDSQVTMMFWYRQQPGQSLTLIATANQGSEATYESGFVIDKFPISRPNLTFSTLTVSNMSPEDSSIYLCSVEDLTMGLGETQYFGPGTRLLVL.

The J gene is TRBJ2-7, the V gene TRBV5-6; D not certain. This CDR3 spans 13 amino acids. Between the trimmed V and J ends, which lost 2 bases and 2 bases, there was a span of 8 bases. Looked up from germline, CDR1 is SGHDT and CDR2 is YYEEEE. CDR3 DNA: TGTGCCAGCAGCTTTGGCCCAACCTACGAGCAGTACTTC. As protein: CASSFGPTYEQYF.

The rearrangement links TRBV28 to TRBJ2-1, with 11 bases matching TRBD2. This CDR3 spans 16 amino acids. Unmatched junction bases numbered 11, after V lost 6 bases and J lost 7 bases. Per the germline V gene, CDR1 is MDHEN and CDR2 is SYDVKM. The CDR3 nucleotides are TGTGCCAGCAGACCCCAAAGCAGGACTAGCGGGAATGAGCAGTTCTTC. Protein sequence: CASRPQSRTSGNEQFF.

J is TRBJ1-2 and V is TRBV7-6; the D gene is possibly TRBD1 (6 bases). CDR1 and CDR2 (germline): SGHVS, FNYEAQ. This CDR3 comprises 15 residues. The V and J ends lost 1 base and 5 bases respectively, with 14 bases between them. CDR3 in DNA: TGTGCCAGCAGCTTAGATTCAGGGGCGCGGTATGGCTACACCTTC. Translation: CASSLDSGARYGYTF.

The CDR3 coding sequence is TGTGCCAGCAGCATCGGACAGGCAACTTCCTACGAGCAGTACTTC. Encoded protein: CASSIGQATSYEQYF. The V and J genes are TRBV9 and TRBJ2-7; 7 nucleotides match TRBD1. The ends lost 4 bases at V and 1 base at J; junction bases unmatched: 8. The CDR3 loop spans 15 amino acids. Per the germline V gene, CDR1 is SGDLS and CDR2 is YYNGEE.

The V call is TRBV3-1, the J call TRBJ2-7; D tentatively fits TRBD1 or TRBD2 (5 bases each). CDR1 and CDR2 from the germline V gene are LGHDT and YNNKEL (reference sequence). V was trimmed by 3 bases and J by 3 bases, leaving 18 bases between them. The CDR3 totals 16 residues. CDR3 residues: CASSQGELRGLYEQYF. DNA for the CDR3: TGTGCCAGCAGCCAGGGAGAGCTAAGGGGCCTCTACGAGCAGTACTTC.

This chain uses TRBV29-1 with TRBJ1-1; maybe TRBD1 (5 bases). Trimming took 0 bases from V and 5 from J, leaving 13 bases between them. The V gene's germline CDR1 is SQVTM and CDR2 ANQGSEA. This CDR3 has 14 residues. CDR3 in amino acids: CSVEDGRRGTEAFF. The DNA for the CDR3 is TGCAGCGTTGAAGACGGGAGGCGGGGGACTGAAGCTTTCTTT.

This clonotype was seen once. The V gene is TRBV7-9, the J gene TRBJ2-1; D may be TRBD1 (6 bases). V was clipped by 1 base and J by 10 bases, with 14 bases between them. The germline V gene encodes CDR1 SEHNR and CDR2 FQNEAQ (reference sequence). The CDR3 has 14 residues. The CDR3 sequence is CASSLDRAALEQFF. CDR3 nucleotides: TGTGCCAGCAGCTTAGACAGGGCCGCCTTGGAGCAGTTCTTC.

The chain is built from TRBV29-1 and TRBJ2-1; D is unclear. CDR1 and CDR2 from the germline V gene are SQVTM and ANQGSEA. The CDR3 covers 11 residues. Trimming pared 4 bases from V and 7 bases from J, leaving 8 bases between. CDR3 DNA: TGCAGCGTTGGCCGCACAAATGAGCAGTTCTTC. It specifies CSVGRTNEQFF.

The V gene is TRBV3-1, the J gene TRBJ2-5; TRBD2 matches at 8 bases. The germline V gene has CDR1 LGHDT and CDR2 YNNKEL (reference sequence). The CDR3 sequence is 16 residues long. V shed 4 bases and J 0 bases; nucleotides not matched to a gene: 7. The CDR3 coding sequence is TGTGCCAGCAGCCCAGACATAGCGGGGAACCAAGAGACCCAGTACTTC. It yields the protein CASSPDIAGNQETQYF.

The chain employs TRBV3-1 and TRBJ2-1; D tentatively reads TRBD1 or TRBD2 (6 bases each). V dropped 3 bases and J dropped 6 bases, with 18 bases sitting between them. Germline V gives CDR1 LGHDT, CDR2 YNNKEL (reference sequence). This CDR3 region has 16 residues. CDR3 DNA: TGTGCCAGCAGCCACCCGCGGGTGGGGGGCTCCAATGAGCAGTTCTTC. Its protein is CASSHPRVGGSNEQFF.

Concerning this clonotype: A junction end diverges from the germline sequence, so it may reflect a read error. The V call is TRBV20-1, the J call TRBJ1-2; D not certain. The CDR3 is 10 residues long. Looked up from germline, CDR1 is DFQATT and CDR2 is SNEGSKA (reference sequence). CDR3 loop: CSASVPGPTF. CDR3 nucleotides: TGCAGTGCTAGCGTTCCCGGACCTACATTC.

The V and J genes are TRBV9 and TRBJ1-2; a possible D gene is TRBD1 (5 bases). Germline values: CDR1 SGDLS, CDR2 YYNGEE. The CDR3 totals 13 residues. Trimming shortened V by 6 bases and J by 4 bases, and 13 bases separated the two germline ends. The CDR3 loop reads CASNLPGGYGYTF. CDR3 in DNA: TGTGCCAGCAATCTACCGGGGGGCTATGGCTACACCTTC.

The CDR3 DNA reads as TGTGCCAGCAGGGCAAACACTGAAGCTTTCTTT. Protein: CASRANTEAFF. The rearrangement uses TRBV12-3 or TRBV12-4 and TRBJ1-1; D not certain. The V and J ends lost 6 bases and 2 bases respectively, with 4 bases between them. This CDR3 spans 11 amino acids.

The chain couples TRBV27 to TRBJ2-1; 7 positions agree with TRBD2. The CDR3 spans 15 residues. The germline gives CDR1 MNHEY, CDR2 SMNVEV (reference sequence). The trim removed 7 bases at V and 3 bases at J, leaving 9 bases unmatched. Here the CDR3 reads CASTPRGRIYNEQFF. In nucleotides, the CDR3 is TGTGCCAGCACCCCCCGCGGGAGAATCTACAATGAGCAGTTCTTC.

The rearrangement links TRBV29-1 to TRBJ1-2; no clear D gene. Trimming left V 6 bases short and J 7 bases short, with 15 bases between. CDR3 length: 12 residues. Germline V gives CDR1 SQVTM, CDR2 ANQGSEA. The CDR3 reads CSVDSTATGYTF. CDR3 sequence (DNA): TGCAGCGTCGACTCGACGGCGACTGGCTACACCTTC.

The chain links TRBV2 to TRBJ2-3, with D possibly matching TRBD2 (5 bases). Trimming stripped 1 base from V and 4 bases from J, with 9 bases between. CDR1 SNHLY and CDR2 FYNNEI come from the germline V gene. The CDR3 runs 14 residues. The CDR3 protein is CASSEVLAPDTQYF. CDR3 coding DNA: TGTGCCAGCAGTGAAGTGCTAGCTCCAGATACGCAGTATTTT.

The chain recombines TRBV12-3 or TRBV12-4 with TRBJ2-5; a weak D match, TRBD1 (5 bases). V lost 3 bases, J lost 4 bases, and 12 bases lay in between. This CDR3 is 14 amino acids long. This CDR3 reads CASSFGRVGETQYF. CDR3 sequence (DNA): TGTGCCAGCAGTTTCGGCAGGGTGGGAGAGACCCAGTACTTC.

The chain uses TRBV6-5 and TRBJ1-4; D is uncertain. Germline CDR1 and CDR2: MNHEY and SVGAGI. The CDR3 sequence is 14 residues long. V lost 5 bases, J lost 4 bases, and 11 bases lay in between. The CDR3 bases are TGTGCCAGCAGTGAGACAAGGAATAATGAAAAACTGTTTTTT. Translated: CASSETRNNEKLFF.

The chain links TRBV7-9 to TRBJ2-7, with D perhaps being TRBD1 or TRBD2 (7 bases each). This CDR3 has 17 amino acids. V lost 2 bases to trimming and J lost 1 base, with 18 bases between them. Per the germline V gene, CDR1 is SEHNR and CDR2 is FQNEAQ (reference sequence). The CDR3 protein is CASSLSRGAGGSYEQYF. The CDR3, as DNA: TGTGCCAGCAGCTTAAGTCGGGGGGCAGGGGGATCCTACGAGCAGTACTTC.